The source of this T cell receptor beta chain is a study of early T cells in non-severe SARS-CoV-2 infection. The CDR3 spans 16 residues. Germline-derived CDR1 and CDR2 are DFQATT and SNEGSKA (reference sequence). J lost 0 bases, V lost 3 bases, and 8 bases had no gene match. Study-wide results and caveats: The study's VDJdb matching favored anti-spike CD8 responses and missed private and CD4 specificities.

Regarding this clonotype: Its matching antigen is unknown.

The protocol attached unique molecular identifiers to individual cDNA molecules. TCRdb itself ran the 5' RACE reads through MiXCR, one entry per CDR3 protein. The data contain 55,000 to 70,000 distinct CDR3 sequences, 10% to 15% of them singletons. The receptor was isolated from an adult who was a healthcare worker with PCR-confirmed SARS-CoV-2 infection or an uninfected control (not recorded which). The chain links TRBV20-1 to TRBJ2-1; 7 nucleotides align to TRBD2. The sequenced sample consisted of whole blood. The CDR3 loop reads CSASGSGLSSYNEQFF. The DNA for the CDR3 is TGCAGTGCTAGTGGTAGCGGGCTTAGCTCCTACAATGAGCAGTTCTTC.